This T cell receptor (beta chain) was sequenced for a study of cytomegalovirus exposure and HLA in healthy donors. CDR3 length: 14 amino acids. Germline V CDR1 and CDR2: SNHLY, FYNNEI. The V segment lost 6 bases and the J segment 7 bases; nucleotides outside the gene matches: 6. PCR employed 60 Vbeta and 13 Jbeta primers. The protocol was immunoSEQ multiplex PCR, while the TCRdb copy is restricted to in-frame clones and leaves out a portion. The repertoire has 200,000 or so clones, about four fifths of them found once; the top ten carry 5% to 6%. The chain joins TRBV2 to TRBJ1-6; 7 positions match TRBD1. The sequenced sample consisted of PBMCs. This TCR was sampled from a woman in her twenties or thirties in good health and CMV-seropositive. CDR3 loop: CASRAGTENSPLHF. DNA for the CDR3: TGTGCCAGCAGAGCCGGGACAGAGAATTCACCCCTCCACTTT. Using reference TRBV2 and TRBJ1-6 for the parts outside the CDR3, the full variable domain is EPEVTQTPSHQVTQMGQEVILRCVPISNHLYFYWYRQILGQKVEFLVSFYNNEISEKSEIFDDQFSVERPDGSNFTLKIRSTKLEDSAMYFCASRAGTENSPLHFGNGTRLTVT.